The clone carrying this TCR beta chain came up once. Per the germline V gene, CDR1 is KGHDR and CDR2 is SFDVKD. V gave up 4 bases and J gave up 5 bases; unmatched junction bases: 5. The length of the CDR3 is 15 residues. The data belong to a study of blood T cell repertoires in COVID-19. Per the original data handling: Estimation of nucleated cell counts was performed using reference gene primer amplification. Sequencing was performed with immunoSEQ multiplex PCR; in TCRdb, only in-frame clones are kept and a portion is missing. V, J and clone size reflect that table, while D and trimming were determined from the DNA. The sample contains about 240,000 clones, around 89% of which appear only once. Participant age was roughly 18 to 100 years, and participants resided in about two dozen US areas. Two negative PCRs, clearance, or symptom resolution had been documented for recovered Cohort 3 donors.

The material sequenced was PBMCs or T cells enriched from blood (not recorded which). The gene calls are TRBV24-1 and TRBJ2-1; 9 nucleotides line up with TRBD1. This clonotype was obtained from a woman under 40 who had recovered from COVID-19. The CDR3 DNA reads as TGTGCCACCAGTGACTGGGGACAGGGCAACAATGAGCAGTTCTTC. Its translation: CATSDWGQGNNEQFF.